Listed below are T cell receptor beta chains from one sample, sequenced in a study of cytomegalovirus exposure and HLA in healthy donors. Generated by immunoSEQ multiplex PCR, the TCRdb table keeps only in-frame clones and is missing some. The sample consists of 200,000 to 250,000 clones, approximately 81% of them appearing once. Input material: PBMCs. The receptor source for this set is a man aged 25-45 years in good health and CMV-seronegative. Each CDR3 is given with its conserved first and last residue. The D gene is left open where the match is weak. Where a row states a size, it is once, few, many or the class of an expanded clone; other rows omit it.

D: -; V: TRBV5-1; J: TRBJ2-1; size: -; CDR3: CATTGGQGEQFF; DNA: TGCGCCACCACCGGGGGGCAGGGTGAGCAGTTCTTC
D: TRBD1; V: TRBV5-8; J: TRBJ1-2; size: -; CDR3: CASSLSLTGHYGYTF; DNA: TGTGCCAGCAGCTTGTCGCTGACAGGGCACTATGGCTACACCTTC
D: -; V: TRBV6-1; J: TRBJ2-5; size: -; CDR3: CASSDLRQGGQETQYF; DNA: TGTGCCAGCAGTGACCTTCGACAGGGAGGCCAAGAGACCCAGTACTTC
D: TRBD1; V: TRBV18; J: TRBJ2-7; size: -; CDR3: CASSGTGPYEQYF; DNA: TGTGCCAGCTCGGGGACAGGGCCCTACGAGCAGTACTTC
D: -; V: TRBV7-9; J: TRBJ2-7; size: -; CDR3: CASSPERRGRDF; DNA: TGTGCCAGCAGCCCAGAGAGACGAGGGCGAGACTTC
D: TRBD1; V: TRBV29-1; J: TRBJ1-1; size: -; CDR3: CSAHPGGTDIEAFF; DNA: TGCAGCGCCCACCCTGGCGGGACAGACATAGAAGCTTTCTTT
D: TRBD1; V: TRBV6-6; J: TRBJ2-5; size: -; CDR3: CASSYSPGGQETQYF; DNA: TGTGCCAGCAGTTACTCGCCAGGGGGACAAGAGACCCAGTACTTC
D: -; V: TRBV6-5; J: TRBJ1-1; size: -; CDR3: CASSPGGAEAFF; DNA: TGTGCCAGCAGTCCCGGGGGGGCTGAAGCTTTCTTT
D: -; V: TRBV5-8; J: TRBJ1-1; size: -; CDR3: CASSLVGRTEAFF; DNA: TGTGCCAGCAGCTTGGTAGGGAGGACTGAAGCTTTCTTT
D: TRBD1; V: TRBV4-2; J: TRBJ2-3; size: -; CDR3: CASSQDDGTGDTQYF; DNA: TGTGCCAGCAGCCAAGATGATGGGACAGGGGATACGCAGTATTTT
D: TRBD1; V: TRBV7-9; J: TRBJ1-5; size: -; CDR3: CASSPTGESNQPQHF; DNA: TGTGCCAGCAGCCCGACAGGGGAGAGCAATCAGCCCCAGCATTTT
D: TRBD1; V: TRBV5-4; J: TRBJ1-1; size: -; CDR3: CATLPRGLDTEAFF; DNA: TGTGCCACTCTCCCCAGGGGGCTGGACACTGAAGCTTTCTTT
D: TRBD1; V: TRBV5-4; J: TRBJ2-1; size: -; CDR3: CASSPGTGVTDEQFF; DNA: TGTGCCAGCAGCCCGGGGACAGGGGTAACGGATGAGCAGTTCTTC
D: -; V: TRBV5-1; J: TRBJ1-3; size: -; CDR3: CASSLALTGNTIYF; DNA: TGCGCCAGCAGCTTGGCACTGACTGGAAACACCATATATTTT
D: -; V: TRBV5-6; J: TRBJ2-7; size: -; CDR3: CASSLGGSSYEQYF; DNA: TGTGCCAGCAGCTTGGGGGGCTCCTCCTACGAGCAGTACTTC
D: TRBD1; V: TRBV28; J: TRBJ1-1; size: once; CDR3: CASSWGRQGLTEAFF; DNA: TGTGCCAGCAGTTGGGGGCGACAGGGACTGACTGAAGCTTTCTTT
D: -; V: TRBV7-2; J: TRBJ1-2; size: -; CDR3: CASTDRVDVGYTF; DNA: TGTGCCAGCACCGACCGGGTAGACGTCGGCTACACCTTC
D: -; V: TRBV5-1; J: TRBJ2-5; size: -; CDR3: CASRLEKETQYF; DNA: TGCGCCAGCAGACTGGAGAAGGAGACCCAGTACTTC
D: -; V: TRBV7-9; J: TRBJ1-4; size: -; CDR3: CASSLEATGNEKLFF; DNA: TGTGCCAGCAGCTTAGAAGCGACCGGGAACGAAAAACTGTTTTTT
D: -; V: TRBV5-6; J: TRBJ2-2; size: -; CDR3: CASSEGLNGLFF; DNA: TGTGCCAGCAGCGAAGGACTTAATGGGCTGTTTTTT
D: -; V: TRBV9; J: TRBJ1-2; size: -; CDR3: CASSVSNGGNGYTF; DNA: TGTGCCAGCAGCGTAAGTAACGGAGGAAATGGCTACACCTTC
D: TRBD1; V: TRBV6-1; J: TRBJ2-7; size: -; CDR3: CASSERVVGDRMYEQYF; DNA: TGTGCCAGCAGTGAAAGAGTAGTGGGGGACAGGATGTACGAGCAGTACTTC
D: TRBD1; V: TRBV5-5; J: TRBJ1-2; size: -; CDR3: CASSLWQGVTDNYGYTF; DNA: TGTGCCAGCAGCTTGTGGCAGGGGGTTACAGACAACTATGGCTACACCTTC